This TCR beta chain was recovered during a study of T cells after yellow fever vaccination. V lost 8 bases, J lost 9 bases, and 6 bases stayed unmatched. Germline CDR1 is DFQATT and CDR2 is SNEGSKA (reference sequence). The CDR3 is 13 amino acids. MiXCR, run by TCRdb on the 5' RACE reads, gives a single entry per CDR3 protein. Among approximately 510,000 distinct CDR3 sequences listed, 20% to 25% were seen once. Specimen: PBMCs, collected roughly 20 days after the first yellow fever vaccination. The TCR was taken from a man younger than 30 who received the YFV17D yellow fever vaccine. The chain couples TRBV20-1 to TRBJ2-1, with TRBD2 matching 14 bases. CDR3: CSKTSGGGGEQFF. Written as DNA, the CDR3 is TGCAGTAAGACTAGCGGGGGGGGCGGTGAGCAGTTCTTC.